The 4 T cell receptor beta chains below come from one sample, sequenced in a study of blood T cell repertoires in COVID-19. Produced via immunoSEQ multiplex PCR; TCRdb's table is partial and in-frame only. Seen here are about 36,000 clones, about nine tenths observed once, and the top ten hold 4.8%. Sequenced: peripheral blood. Receptor source: a human donor in a cohort sampled during active COVID-19.

The V call is TRBV7-2, the J call TRBJ2-5, with D possibly matching TRBD2 (5 bases). V lost 5 bases and J 5 bases, leaving 15 bases between the germline ends. CDR1 and CDR2 (germline): SGHTA, FQGNSA. The CDR3 spans 14 residues. The CDR3 reads CASSPSTPGETQYF. In DNA, the CDR3 is TGTGCCAGCAGCCCTTCGACCCCGGGGGAGACCCAGTACTTC.

The genes are TRBV5-1 and TRBJ2-7, with D possibly matching TRBD1 (6 bases). V lost 0 bases, J lost 3 bases, and 10 bases lay in between. The CDR3 is made up of 14 amino acids. Germline CDR1 reads SGHRS; CDR2 reads YFSETQ. CDR3 in amino acids: CASSLEWGLYEQYF. In nucleotides, the CDR3 is TGCGCCAGCAGCTTGGAATGGGGGCTCTACGAGCAGTACTTC.

The chain recombines TRBV4-2 with TRBJ1-5; D is undetermined. Germline V gene sequence: CDR1 LGHNA, CDR2 YNFKEQ. V lost 1 base and J lost 5, with 27 bases in between. CDR3 size: 20 residues. The CDR3 is CASSQVKGRPHFPRDQPQHF. In DNA, the CDR3 is TGTGCCAGCAGCCAAGTGAAGGGTAGGCCCCACTTCCCGAGGGATCAGCCCCAGCATTTT.

This chain joins TRBV12-3 or TRBV12-4 and TRBJ2-5, with D uncertain. Trimming pared 6 bases from V and 0 bases from J, leaving 8 bases between. The CDR3 contains 13 residues. The CDR3 nucleotides are TGTGCCAGCAGAGCCAGGAACCAAGAGACCCAGTACTTC. Translated: CASRARNQETQYF.